Shown below are 20 T cell receptor beta chains from a single sample sequenced in a study of blood T cell repertoires in COVID-19. TCRdb's copy holds only in-frame clones and misses some; the assay was immunoSEQ multiplex PCR. This sample has roughly 200,000 clones, with roughly 80% found just once. Specimen: PBMCs or T cells enriched from blood (not recorded which). These receptors came from a woman in her forties or fifties who had been exposed to COVID-19.

This clone was seen only once. The rearrangement links TRBV6-5 to TRBJ1-1, with 8 bases fitting TRBD1. The germline CDR1 and CDR2 sequences are MNHEY and SVGAGI. Germline trimming cut 10 bases from V and 3 bases from J; bases unmatched to any gene: 10. This CDR3 spans 14 amino acids. CDR3 loop: CATFRQGWDTEAFF. The DNA for the CDR3 is TGTGCCACCTTCCGACAGGGGTGGGACACTGAAGCTTTCTTT.

This sequence joins TRBV29-1 and TRBJ1-1; D gene ambiguous. Trimming took 2 bases from V and 1 from J, leaving 11 bases between them. CDR3 length equals 14 residues. The germline V gene has CDR1 SQVTM and CDR2 ANQGSEA. The chain's CDR3 is CSVELNGRNTEAFF. The CDR3 nucleotides are TGCAGCGTTGAATTAAATGGGAGGAACACTGAAGCTTTCTTT.

The chain recombines TRBV7-8 with TRBJ2-7, with 7 nucleotides matching TRBD1. V gave up 2 bases and J gave up 2 bases; unmatched junction bases: 3. CDR3 length: 14 residues. The germline V gene has CDR1 SGHVS and CDR2 FQNEAQ. The CDR3 here is CASSLWDSAYEQYF. Written as DNA, the CDR3 is TGTGCCAGCAGCTTATGGGACAGCGCCTACGAGCAGTACTTC.

The chain couples TRBV10-2 to TRBJ2-2; D might be TRBD2 (6 bases). The CDR3 spans 13 residues. CDR1 WSHSY and CDR2 SAAADI come from the germline V gene. The ends were cut back, 9 bases at V and 3 bases at J, with 11 bases in the middle. The CDR3 sequence: CASWDSHTGELFF. In DNA form, the CDR3 reads TGCGCCAGTTGGGACTCGCACACCGGGGAGCTGTTTTTT.

This clone occurred once. The chain carries TRBV3-1 (or the pseudogene TRBV3-2) and TRBJ2-5; 10 positions agree with TRBD2. Germline values: CDR1 LGHDT, CDR2 YNNKEL (reference sequence). V was pared by 3 bases and J by 7 bases, with 8 bases of the junction left unmatched. The CDR3 is 15 amino acids. The CDR3 DNA reads TGTGCCAGCAGCCACTCAGCGGGGGGGCGAGGGACCCAGTACTTC. As protein: CASSHSAGGRGTQYF.

The chain recombines TRBV7-9 with TRBJ1-1; a weak D match, TRBD1 (6 bases). V lost 5 bases to trimming and J lost 5 bases, with 15 bases between them. The CDR3 contains 14 residues. Germline CDR1 is SEHNR and CDR2 is FQNEAQ (reference sequence). The CDR3 coding sequence is TGTGCCAGCAGCCTTTCCACCGGACAGACTGAAGCTTTCTTT. It translates to CASSLSTGQTEAFF.

The gene calls are TRBV15 and TRBJ1-1; no clear D. CDR3 size: 16 residues. Germline values: CDR1 LNHNV, CDR2 YYDKDF (reference sequence). The V and J ends lost 0 bases and 4 bases respectively, with 15 bases between them. DNA for the CDR3: TGTGCCACCAGCAGAGATCTAGCACCGCTGAGCACTGAAGCTTTCTTT. Translation gives CATSRDLAPLSTEAFF.

This sequence joins TRBV18 and TRBJ1-2; D gene unclear. Germline V gives CDR1 KGHSH, CDR2 LQKENI. Between the trimmed V and J ends, which lost 4 bases and 7 bases, there was a span of 7 bases. The CDR3 length is 11 residues. The CDR3 region is CASSLGGGYTF. The CDR3 DNA sequence: TGTGCCAGCTCACTCGGTGGTGGCTACACCTTC.

V gene TRBV29-1 combines with J gene TRBJ2-3, with 7 bases lining up with TRBD1. This CDR3 has 13 residues. CDR1 is SQVTM, CDR2 ANQGSEA, per germline. J lost 3 bases, V lost 5 bases, and 5 bases had no gene match. DNA for the CDR3: TGCAGCGTTCGACAGGGCGCTACAGATACGCAGTATTTT. Its protein is CSVRQGATDTQYF.

The genes are TRBV7-2 and TRBJ2-3, with D uncertain. The CDR3 totals 14 residues. V dropped 3 bases and J dropped 6 bases, with 13 bases sitting between them. CDR1 SGHTA and CDR2 FQGNSA come from the germline V gene. The CDR3 here is CASSFVALGDTQYF. The CDR3 coding sequence is TGTGCCAGCAGCTTTGTAGCCCTCGGGGATACGCAGTATTTT. Supplemented by reference TRBV7-2 and TRBJ2-3, the full variable domain reads GAGVSQSPSNKVTEKGKDVELRCDPISGHTALYWYRQSLGQGLEFLIYFQGNSAPDKSGLPSDRFSAERTGGSVSTLTIQRTQQEDSAVYLCASSFVALGDTQYFGPGTRLTVL.

V is TRBV11-3 and J is TRBJ2-3, with 13 positions matching TRBD2. The trim removed 5 bases at V and 0 bases at J, leaving 5 bases unmatched. The germline CDR1 and CDR2 sequences are SGHNT and YENEEA. The CDR3 consists of 17 residues. CDR3 sequence: CASSPRLAGGSTDTQYF. CDR3 nucleotide sequence: TGTGCCAGCAGCCCTCGACTAGCGGGGGGAAGCACAGATACGCAGTATTTT.

CDR3 nucleotides: TGTGCCAGCTCATCACTAGCGGGTAACACCGGGGAGCTGTTTTTT. This sequence encodes CASSSLAGNTGELFF. The gene calls are TRBV18 and TRBJ2-2; 9 nucleotides agree with TRBD2. The V gene end was trimmed by 5 bases and the J gene end by 2 bases; junction bases not matched to a gene: 3. Per the germline V gene, CDR1 is KGHSH and CDR2 is LQKENI. The CDR3 runs 15 residues.

The V call is TRBV3-1 (or the pseudogene TRBV3-2), the J call TRBJ1-6, with 8 bases matching TRBD1. V was pared by 1 base and J by 14 bases, with 13 bases of the junction left unmatched. CDR3 length equals 16 residues. Germline loops: CDR1 LGHDT, CDR2 YNNKEL (reference sequence). The CDR3 coding sequence is TGTGCCAGCAGCCAAGCGGGCAGGACAGGGAGCCGATCCCTCCACTTT. Translated: CASSQAGRTGSRSLHF.

The chain couples TRBV11-3 to TRBJ1-1; D is unresolved. Per the germline V gene, CDR1 is SGHNT and CDR2 is YENEEA. This CDR3 is 13 amino acids long. Written as DNA, the CDR3 is TGTGTGCCTCGACCGAGGCAGAACACTGAAGCTTTCTTT. Translated: CVPRPRQNTEAFF.

The CDR3 loop is CASSPVVVRQPQHF. In DNA, the CDR3 is TGTGCCAGCAGTCCCGTCGTAGTCCGTCAGCCCCAGCATTTT. The V and J genes are TRBV6-2 or TRBV6-3 and TRBJ1-5; D is uncertain. Per germline, CDR1 MNHEY and CDR2 SVGEGT. V was pared by 5 bases and J by 6 bases, with 14 bases between. The CDR3 contains 14 residues.

This clone was seen a handful of times. CDR3 DNA: TGTGCCAGCTCCCGCTACCTCGGGACACAGAATGAAAAACTGTTTTTT. This encodes CASSRYLGTQNEKLFF. The chain has TRBV18 and TRBJ1-4; possible D gene TRBD1, 6 bases. The CDR3 is made up of 16 amino acids. Germline V gene data show CDR1 as KGHSH and CDR2 as LQKENI. V dropped 6 bases and J dropped 5 bases, with 19 bases sitting between them.

The chain uses TRBV7-9 and TRBJ2-5; tentative D call: TRBD1 (5 bases). Germline V gene sequence: CDR1 SEHNR, CDR2 FQNEAQ (reference sequence). V was clipped by 7 bases and J by 3 bases, with 15 bases between them. CDR3 length: 14 residues. The CDR3 spells CASNQLTAEETQYF. DNA of the CDR3: TGTGCCAGCAATCAACTGACAGCCGAAGAGACCCAGTACTTC.

This clone was observed a few times. The chain links TRBV4-1 to TRBJ2-3; TRBD2 matches 7 bases. CDR1 is MGHRA and CDR2 is YSYEKL in the germline V gene. The CDR3 spans 15 residues. V was clipped by 4 bases and J by 5 bases; unmatched bases: 9. The CDR3 spells CASSRGGVAGDTQYF. Written as DNA, the CDR3 is TGCGCCAGCAGCCGCGGAGGAGTAGCGGGAGATACGCAGTATTTT.

This clone was observed a single time. The chain is built from TRBV19 and TRBJ2-2; the D gene is possibly TRBD2 (7 bases). This CDR3 comprises 13 residues. Germline V gene data show CDR1 as LNHDA and CDR2 as SQIVND (reference sequence). Trimming pared 4 bases from V and 6 bases from J, leaving 9 bases between. The CDR3 bases are TGTGCCAGTAGTAGGGGGGGGCCCGGGGAGCTGTTTTTT. It yields the protein CASSRGGPGELFF.

J is TRBJ2-1 and V is TRBV7-2; 8 positions match TRBD1. V dropped 2 bases and J dropped 1; count of bases not matched to a gene: 4. Per the germline V gene, CDR1 is SGHTA and CDR2 is FQGNSA. The CDR3 covers 16 residues. The CDR3 DNA is TGTGCCAGCAGCTTAAAGGGGACAGGTTCCTACAATGAGCAGTTCTTC. It translates to CASSLKGTGSYNEQFF. Supplemented by reference TRBV7-2 and TRBJ2-1, the full variable domain reads GAGVSQSPSNKVTEKGKDVELRCDPISGHTALYWYRQSLGQGLEFLIYFQGNSAPDKSGLPSDRFSAERTGGSVSTLTIQRTQQEDSAVYLCASSLKGTGSYNEQFFGPGTRLTVL.